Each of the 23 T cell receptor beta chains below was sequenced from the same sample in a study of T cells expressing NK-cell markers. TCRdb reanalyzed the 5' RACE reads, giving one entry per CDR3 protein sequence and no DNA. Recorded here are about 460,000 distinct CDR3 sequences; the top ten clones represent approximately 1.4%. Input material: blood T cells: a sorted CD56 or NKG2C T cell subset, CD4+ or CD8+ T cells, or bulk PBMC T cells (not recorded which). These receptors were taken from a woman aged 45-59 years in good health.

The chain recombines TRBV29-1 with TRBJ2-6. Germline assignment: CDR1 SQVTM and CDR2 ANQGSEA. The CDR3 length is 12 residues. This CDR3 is CSGRTGANVLTF.

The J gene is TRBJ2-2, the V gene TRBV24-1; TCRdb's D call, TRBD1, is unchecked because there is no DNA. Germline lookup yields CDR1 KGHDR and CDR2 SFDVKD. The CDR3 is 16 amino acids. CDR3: CATSDWRGSGTGELFF.

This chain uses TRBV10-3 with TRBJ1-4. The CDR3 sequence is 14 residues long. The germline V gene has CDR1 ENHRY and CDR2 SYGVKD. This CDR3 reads CATQGGGTNEKLFF.

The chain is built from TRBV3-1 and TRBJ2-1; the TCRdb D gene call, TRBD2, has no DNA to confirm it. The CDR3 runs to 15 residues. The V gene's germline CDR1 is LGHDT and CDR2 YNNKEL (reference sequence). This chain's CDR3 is CASSLGPRVYNEQFF.

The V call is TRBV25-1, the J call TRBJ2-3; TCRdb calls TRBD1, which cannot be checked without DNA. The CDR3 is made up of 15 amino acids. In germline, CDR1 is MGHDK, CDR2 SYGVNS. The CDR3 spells CASSPDKPRTDTQYF.

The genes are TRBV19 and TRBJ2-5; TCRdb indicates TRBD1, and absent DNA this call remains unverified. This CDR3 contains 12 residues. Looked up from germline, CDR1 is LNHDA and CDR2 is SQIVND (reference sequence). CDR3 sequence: CASSIPGETQYF.

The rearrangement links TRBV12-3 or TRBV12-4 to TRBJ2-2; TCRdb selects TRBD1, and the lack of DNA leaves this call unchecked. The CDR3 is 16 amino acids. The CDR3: CASRPPVDTHTGELFF.

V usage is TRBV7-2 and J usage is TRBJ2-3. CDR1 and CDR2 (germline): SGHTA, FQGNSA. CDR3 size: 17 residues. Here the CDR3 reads CASSLATRLGSTDTQYF.

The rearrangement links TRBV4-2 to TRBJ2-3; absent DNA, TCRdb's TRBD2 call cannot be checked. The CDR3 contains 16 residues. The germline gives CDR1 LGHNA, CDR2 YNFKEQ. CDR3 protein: CASSPITSGNADTQYF.

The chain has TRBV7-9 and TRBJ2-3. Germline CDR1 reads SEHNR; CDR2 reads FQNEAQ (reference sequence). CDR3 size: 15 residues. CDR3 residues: CASSLSGSLGDTQYF.

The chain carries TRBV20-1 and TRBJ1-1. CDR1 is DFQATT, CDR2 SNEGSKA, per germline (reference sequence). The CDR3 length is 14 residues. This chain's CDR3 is CSARDVAVNTEAFF.

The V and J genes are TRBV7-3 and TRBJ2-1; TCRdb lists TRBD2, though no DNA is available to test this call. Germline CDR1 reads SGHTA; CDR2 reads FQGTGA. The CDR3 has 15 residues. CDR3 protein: CASSPLSGTINEQFF.

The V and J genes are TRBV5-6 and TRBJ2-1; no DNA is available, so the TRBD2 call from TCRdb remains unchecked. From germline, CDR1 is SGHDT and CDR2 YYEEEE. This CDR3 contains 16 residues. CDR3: CASSFRLAGVYNEQFF.

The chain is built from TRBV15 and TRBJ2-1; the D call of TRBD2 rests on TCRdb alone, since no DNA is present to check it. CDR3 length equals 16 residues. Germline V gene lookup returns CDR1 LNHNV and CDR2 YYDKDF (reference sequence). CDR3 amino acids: CATSSTTSGRIHEQFF.

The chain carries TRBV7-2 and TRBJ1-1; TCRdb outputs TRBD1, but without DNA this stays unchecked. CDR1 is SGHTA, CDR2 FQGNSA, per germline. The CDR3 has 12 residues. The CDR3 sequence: CASSPGQFKAFF.

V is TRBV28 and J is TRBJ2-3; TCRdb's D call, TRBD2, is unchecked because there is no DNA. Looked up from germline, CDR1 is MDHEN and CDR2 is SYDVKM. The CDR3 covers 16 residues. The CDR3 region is CASTLSEGRFRDTQYF.

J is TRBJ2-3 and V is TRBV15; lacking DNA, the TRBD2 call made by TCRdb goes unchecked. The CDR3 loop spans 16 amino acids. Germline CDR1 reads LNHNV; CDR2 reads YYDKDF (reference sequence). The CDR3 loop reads CATSIPPGGDTDTQYF.

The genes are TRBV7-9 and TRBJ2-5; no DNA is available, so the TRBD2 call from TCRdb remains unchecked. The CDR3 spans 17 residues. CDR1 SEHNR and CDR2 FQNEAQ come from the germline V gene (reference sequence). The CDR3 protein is CASSLATSGRGKETQYF.

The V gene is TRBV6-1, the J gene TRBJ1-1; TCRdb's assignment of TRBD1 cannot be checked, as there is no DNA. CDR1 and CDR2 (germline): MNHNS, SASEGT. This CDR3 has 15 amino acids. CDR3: CASRGGQLGNTEAFF.

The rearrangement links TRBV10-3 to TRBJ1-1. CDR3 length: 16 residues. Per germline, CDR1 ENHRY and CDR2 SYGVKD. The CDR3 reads CAISESTALGNTEAFF.

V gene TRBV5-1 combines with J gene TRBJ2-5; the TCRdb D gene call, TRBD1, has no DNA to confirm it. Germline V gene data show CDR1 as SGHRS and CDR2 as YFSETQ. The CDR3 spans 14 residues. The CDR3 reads CASSLGQTKETQYF.

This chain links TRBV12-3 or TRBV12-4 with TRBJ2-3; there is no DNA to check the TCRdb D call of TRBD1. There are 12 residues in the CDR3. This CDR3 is CASTTTGYGQYF.

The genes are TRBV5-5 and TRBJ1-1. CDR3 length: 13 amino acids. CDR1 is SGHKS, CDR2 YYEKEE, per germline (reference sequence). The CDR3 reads CASSLVRVPEAFF. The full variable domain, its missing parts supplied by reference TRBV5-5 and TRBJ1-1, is DAGVTQSPTHLIKTRGQQVTLRCSPISGHKSVSWYQQVLGQGPQFIFQYYEKEERGRGNFPDRFSARQFPNYSSELNVNALLLGDSALYLCASSLVRVPEAFFGQGTRLTVV.